The rows below give T cell receptor beta chains drawn from one sample of a study of T-cell reconstitution after alpha-beta-depleted transplantation in children. TCRdb processed the PCR reads anew with MiXCR; each CDR3 protein has one entry. This table has approximately 800,000 distinct CDR3 sequences, around 17% appearing once. The sequencing used PBMCs, mostly from graft donor cells, collected 360 days after TCRalphabeta/CD19-depleted stem cell transplant. The receptors come from a male patient between 10 and 17 years old who had a stem cell transplant for acute lymphoblastic leukemia, so the T cells may come from the graft donor. Each CDR3 is given with its conserved first and last residue. The order of the fields is V gene, D gene, clone size, J gene, CDR3 protein, CDR3 DNA. D genes are given only for firm matches. Clone size, where shown, is once, few, many, or a class for clones that have expanded.

>TRBV29-1|TRBD2|NA|TRBJ2-7
CSVAGRAGEQYF
TGCAGCGTTGCCGGGAGGGCCGGCGAGCAGTACTTC
>TRBV5-1|TRBD1|few|TRBJ2-3
CASSLLTSASTGQPKDTQYF
TGCGCCAGCAGCTTGCTCACGTCCGCCTCCACGGGACAGCCAAAGGATACGCAGTATTTT
>TRBV12-3/TRBV12-4|NA|NA|TRBJ1-4
CASSLSQPNEKLFF
TGTGCCAGCAGTTTAAGTCAGCCTAATGAAAAACTGTTTTTT
>TRBV12-3/TRBV12-4|NA|many|TRBJ1-6
CASRGLGNYNSPLHF
TGTGCCAGCAGAGGACTGGGTAATTATAATTCACCCCTCCACTTT
>TRBV3-1|TRBD2|few|TRBJ2-3
CASSPRVGTSEEDTDTQYF
TGTGCCAGCAGTCCGCGGGTAGGGACTAGCGAAGAGGACACAGATACGCAGTATTTT
>TRBV27|NA|NA|TRBJ1-5
CASPKGSSNQPQHF
TGTGCCAGCCCCAAGGGCTCTAGCAATCAGCCCCAGCATTTT
>TRBV5-1|TRBD1|few|TRBJ1-5
CARYRPQGTLGAQPQHF
TGCGCCAGATACCGACCACAGGGGACCCTGGGTGCTCAGCCCCAGCATTTT
>TRBV5-1|NA|NA|TRBJ2-5
CASSLGYEETQYF
TGCGCCAGCAGCTTGGGTTACGAAGAGACCCAGTACTTC
>TRBV27|NA|few|TRBJ2-3
CASTYVGTDTQYF
TGTGCCAGCACCTATGTGGGCACAGATACGCAGTATTTT
>TRBV4-1|NA|NA|TRBJ2-1
CASSPPIAVSYNEQFF
TGCGCCAGCAGCCCACCCATAGCGGTCTCCTACAATGAGCAGTTCTTC
>TRBV5-1|TRBD2|NA|TRBJ2-2
CASMQVAGAAGELFF
TGCGCCAGCATGCAAGTAGCGGGAGCGGCCGGGGAGCTGTTTTTT
>TRBV2|NA|few|TRBJ1-1
CASRSQRNTEAFF
TGTGCCAGCAGGAGCCAGAGGAACACTGAAGCTTTCTTT
>TRBV27|TRBD1|NA|TRBJ1-2
CASSLSSRTGYGYTF
TGTGCCAGCAGCTTGTCGTCTCGGACAGGCTATGGCTACACCTTC
>TRBV9|NA|NA|TRBJ2-1
CASSVAGLTGLSYNEQFF
TGTGCCAGCAGCGTAGCGGGGCTAACCGGACTCTCCTACAATGAGCAGTTCTTC
>TRBV29-1|TRBD1|many|TRBJ2-1
CSVQRPIQGYNEQFF
TGCAGCGTTCAACGACCAATACAGGGGTACAATGAGCAGTTCTTC
>TRBV7-9|NA|few|TRBJ1-1
CASSLAVSGAFF
TGTGCCAGCAGCTTAGCGGTGTCAGGAGCTTTCTTT
>TRBV27|NA|few|TRBJ1-1
CSTAGEAPNTEAFF
TGTTCTACCGCCGGGGAGGCACCGAACACTGAAGCTTTCTTT
>TRBV9|NA|NA|TRBJ2-7
CASSDENSYEQYF
TGTGCCAGCAGCGACGAAAACTCCTACGAGCAGTACTTC
>TRBV14|NA|few|TRBJ2-1
CASSQDVGYNEQFF
TGTGCCAGCAGCCAAGACGTCGGGTACAATGAGCAGTTCTTC
>TRBV5-1|NA|NA|TRBJ1-1
CASSSGVAEAFF
TGCGCCAGCAGCTCGGGGGTAGCTGAAGCTTTCTTT
>TRBV4-1|NA|NA|TRBJ2-7
CASSSPGRGAEQYF
TGCGCCAGCAGCAGTCCCGGTAGGGGGGCAGAGCAGTACTTC
>TRBV27|NA|few|TRBJ2-3
CASSRSDYPGADTQYF
TGTGCCAGCAGTCGATCCGACTACCCCGGGGCAGATACGCAGTATTTT
>TRBV20-1|NA|many|TRBJ2-1
CSGGLNNEQFF
TGCAGTGGGGGACTTAACAATGAGCAGTTCTTC
>TRBV20-1|NA|NA|TRBJ2-5
CSASSGGETQYF
TGCAGTGCTAGTAGCGGTGGAGAGACCCAGTACTTC
>TRBV4-2|NA|NA|TRBJ2-5
CASSQDLSLEETQYF
TGTGCCAGCAGCCAAGATCTTTCACTAGAGGAGACCCAGTACTTC
>TRBV12-3/TRBV12-4|TRBD2|NA|TRBJ2-5
CASSQGLAGVRETQYF
TGTGCCAGCAGTCAGGGACTAGCGGGAGTTCGAGAGACCCAGTACTTC
>TRBV27|TRBD2|NA|TRBJ2-7
CASSFVSGRYEQYF
TGTGCCAGCAGTTTTGTTAGCGGGAGGTACGAGCAGTACTTC
>TRBV24-1|NA|NA|TRBJ1-1
CATSVGSEAFF
TGTGCCACCAGTGTTGGCAGCGAAGCTTTCTTT
>TRBV10-3|TRBD1|NA|TRBJ2-5
CAISLQGAEETQYF
TGTGCCATCAGCTTACAGGGGGCCGAGGAGACCCAGTACTTC
>TRBV19|NA|NA|TRBJ2-2
CASSSRGRTGELFF
TGTGCCAGTAGTTCTCGGGGCCGCACCGGGGAGCTGTTTTTT
>TRBV5-1|NA|few|TRBJ1-6
CASSLKDTSPLHF
TGCGCCAGCAGCTTGAAAGACACTTCACCCCTCCACTTT
>TRBV20-1|NA|NA|TRBJ2-3
CSARLAGATQYF
TGCAGTGCTAGGTTGGCGGGCGCTACGCAGTATTTT
>TRBV27|NA|NA|TRBJ2-1
CASSLLGGWASNEQFF
TGTGCCAGCAGTTTATTGGGGGGTTGGGCTTCGAATGAGCAGTTCTTC
>TRBV29-1|NA|many|TRBJ2-2
CSVEAGKDTGELFF
TGCAGCGTTGAAGCAGGGAAGGACACCGGGGAGCTGTTTTTT
>TRBV7-2|NA|NA|TRBJ2-2
CASSHPRRGYRDTGELFF
TGTGCCAGCAGCCACCCGCGCAGAGGTTACCGGGACACCGGGGAGCTGTTTTTT
>TRBV9|TRBD2|NA|TRBJ2-1
CASSPIGLAVYNEQFF
TGTGCCAGCAGCCCCATAGGGCTAGCGGTATACAATGAGCAGTTCTTC
>TRBV7-9|TRBD1|few|TRBJ2-7
CASSLVPTGGSSYEQYF
TGTGCCAGCAGCTTAGTACCTACAGGGGGGAGCTCCTACGAGCAGTACTTC
>TRBV21-1|NA|NA|TRBJ2-1
CASSKDGKRDSYNEQFF
TGTGCCAGCAGCAAAGACGGTAAGCGGGACTCCTACAATGAGCAGTTCTTC
>TRBV29-1|TRBD2|NA|TRBJ2-1
CSVESGGRPNEQFF
TGCAGCGTTGAAAGCGGCGGGAGACCCAATGAGCAGTTCTTC
>TRBV5-1|NA|NA|TRBJ2-7
CASSFPLQGRNEQYF
TGCGCCAGCAGCTTTCCGCTACAGGGTAGGAACGAGCAGTACTTC
>TRBV20-1|TRBD2|NA|TRBJ2-7
CSAPGLYEQYF
TGCAGTGCACCGGGACTATACGAGCAGTACTTC
>TRBV20-1|TRBD1|NA|TRBJ2-4
CSARGQGPLAKNIQYF
TGCAGTGCTAGAGGACAGGGTCCCTTAGCCAAAAACATTCAGTACTTC
>TRBV5-1|NA|few|TRBJ1-1
CASSSDRQNTEAFF
TGCGCCAGCAGCTCCGATAGACAGAACACTGAAGCTTTCTTT
>TRBV2|NA|NA|TRBJ2-7
CASSRGGRGDEQYF
TGTGCCAGCAGCCGCGGAGGGAGAGGGGACGAGCAGTACTTC
>TRBV7-9|TRBD1|NA|TRBJ2-7
CASSLAPRDRTYEQYF
TGTGCCAGCAGCTTAGCCCCTCGGGACAGAACCTACGAGCAGTACTTC
>TRBV7-6|TRBD2|NA|TRBJ2-3
CASSLTGSGTLDTQYF
TGTGCCAGCAGCTTAACCGGTAGCGGGACTTTAGATACGCAGTATTTT
>TRBV10-3|NA|NA|TRBJ2-7
CAISSLSTDSYEQYF
TGTGCCATCAGTTCCCTCTCGACAGACTCCTACGAGCAGTACTTC
>TRBV12-3/TRBV12-4|NA|NA|TRBJ2-5
CASKGSRQETQYF
TGTGCCAGCAAAGGGAGTAGGCAAGAGACCCAGTACTTC
>TRBV11-2|NA|few|TRBJ2-7
CASSSGTWFDEQYF
TGTGCCAGCAGCTCCGGGACGTGGTTCGACGAGCAGTACTTC
>TRBV7-2|NA|many|TRBJ1-1
CASSKTRGNTEAFF
TGTGCCAGCAGCAAAACCAGGGGAAACACTGAAGCTTTCTTT
>TRBV4-1|NA|few|TRBJ1-4
CASSQLSRGLSNEKLFF
TGCGCCAGCAGCCAATTAAGCCGGGGGCTGTCCAATGAAAAACTGTTTTTT
>TRBV6-5|NA|NA|TRBJ1-1
CASSLRWVDTEAFF
TGTGCCAGCAGTCTTAGATGGGTGGACACTGAAGCTTTCTTT
>TRBV4-1|TRBD1|few|TRBJ2-1
CASSQDPRTGSYNEQFF
TGCGCCAGCAGCCAAGATCCCAGGACAGGCTCCTACAATGAGCAGTTCTTC